These 5 T cell receptor beta chains were all obtained from the same sample, sequenced in a study of OX40 agonist ivuxolimab in advanced cancers. The method was immunoSEQ multiplex PCR; TCRdb's version includes in-frame clones alone and lacks a portion of them. The sample shows roughly 110,000 clones, over 75% of them seen only once. Sequences were derived from CD4+ or CD8+ T cells sorted from blood, sampled in a trial of the OX40 agonist ivuxolimab. The origin of the receptors is an adult with an advanced solid tumor such as melanoma, head and neck, liver or kidney cancer.

V is TRBV6-5 and J is TRBJ1-2, with 7 bases identical to TRBD1. Germline loops: CDR1 MNHEY, CDR2 SVGAGI. V was pared by 6 bases and J by 4 bases, with 11 bases of the junction left unmatched. CDR3 size: 15 residues. The CDR3 region is CASSYEKGTVYGYTF. The CDR3 region has the DNA TGTGCCAGCAGCTACGAGAAGGGGACAGTCTATGGCTACACCTTC.

The chain employs TRBV5-1 and TRBJ2-2; D is perhaps TRBD2 (7 bases). Germline-derived CDR1 and CDR2 are SGHRS and YFSETQ. Deletions cut 2 bases from V and 0 bases from J, with 8 bases between. CDR3 length equals 15 residues. The chain's CDR3 is CASSLGGANTGELFF. The CDR3 DNA follows: TGCGCCAGCAGCTTAGGGGGGGCGAACACCGGGGAGCTGTTTTTT.

The J gene is TRBJ1-4, the V gene TRBV9; D gene unclear. Germline-derived CDR1 and CDR2 are SGDLS and YYNGEE. The CDR3 is 15 residues long. Trimming shortened V by 3 bases and J by 6 bases, and 15 bases separated the two germline ends. CDR3 in DNA: TGTGCCAGCAGCGCAGCCTTGCCGGACGATGAAAAACTGTTTTTT. The encoded protein is CASSAALPDDEKLFF.

This chain uses TRBV4-3 with TRBJ1-2; maybe TRBD1 (6 bases). V shed 1 base and J shed 1 base, with 10 bases lying between them. Germline V gene lookup returns CDR1 LGHNA and CDR2 YSLEER. The CDR3 consists of 15 residues. CDR3 coding DNA: TGCGCCAGCAGCCAAGGTCCAGGGGATAACTATGGCTACACCTTC. Protein sequence: CASSQGPGDNYGYTF.

The rearrangement links TRBV4-2 to TRBJ2-7; possible D gene TRBD2, 8 bases. The germline V and J ends were trimmed by 0 bases and 3 bases, with 21 bases remaining between them. This CDR3 is built from 18 residues. The germline gives CDR1 LGHNA, CDR2 YNFKEQ. The CDR3 sequence: CASSQDGDSGGVSYEQYF. CDR3 sequence (DNA): TGTGCCAGCAGCCAAGATGGGGACAGCGGGGGAGTAAGCTACGAGCAGTACTTC.